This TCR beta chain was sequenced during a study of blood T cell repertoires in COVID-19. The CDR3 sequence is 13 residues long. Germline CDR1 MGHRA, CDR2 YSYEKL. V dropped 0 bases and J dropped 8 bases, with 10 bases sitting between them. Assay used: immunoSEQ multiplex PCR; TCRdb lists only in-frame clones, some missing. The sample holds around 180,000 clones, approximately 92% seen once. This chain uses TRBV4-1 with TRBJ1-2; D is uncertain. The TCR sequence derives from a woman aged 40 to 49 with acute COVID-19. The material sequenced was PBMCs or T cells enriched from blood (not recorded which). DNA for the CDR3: TGCGCCAGCAGCCAAGATTGGCCGGAGGGCTACACCTTC. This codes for CASSQDWPEGYTF.